This T cell receptor (beta chain) was identified in a study of STAT5B mutations in CD4+ large granular lymphocyte leukemia. Sequenced by immunoSEQ multiplex PCR; TCRdb stores in-frame clones only, minus some. The sample contains fewer than 45,000 clones, about 86% of which appear only once. Findings of the study overall: Higher CD4+ than CD8+ T-LGLL clonality might reflect small sample size.

With regard to this clone: The antigen is undetermined.

Controls came from buffy coats of healthy blood donors. The receptor was derived from a human donor in good health. Input material: CD4+ T cells from blood buffy coats.

CDR3 sequence reads: CASSSNRAGGLGEQYF. The CDR3 nucleotides read TGTGCCAGCAGCTCCAACCGAGCGGGAGGGCTGGGGGAGCAGTACTTC. The chain employs TRBV7-2 and TRBJ2-7; TRBD2 aligns across 10 bases. Germline V gives CDR1 SGHTA, CDR2 FQGNSA. V was clipped by 4 bases and J by 7 bases; unmatched bases: 13. The CDR3 is 16 residues long.